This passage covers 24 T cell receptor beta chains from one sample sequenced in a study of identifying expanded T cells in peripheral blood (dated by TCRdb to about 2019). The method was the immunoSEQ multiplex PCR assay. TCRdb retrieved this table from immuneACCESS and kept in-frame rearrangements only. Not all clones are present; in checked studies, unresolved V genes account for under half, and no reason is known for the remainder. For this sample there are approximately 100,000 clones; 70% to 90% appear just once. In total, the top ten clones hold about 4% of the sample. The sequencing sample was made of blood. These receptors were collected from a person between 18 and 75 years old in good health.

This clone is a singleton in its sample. The chain's CDR3 is CASRPSRLPWEQYF. CDR3 coding DNA: TGTGCCAGTAGACCTAGTCGGCTCCCCTGGGAGCAGTACTTC. The J gene is TRBJ2-7, the V gene TRBV19; D remains ambiguous. Germline values: CDR1 LNHDA, CDR2 SQIVND (reference sequence). V was trimmed by 6 bases and J by 7 bases, leaving 19 bases between them. This CDR3 is 14 amino acids long.

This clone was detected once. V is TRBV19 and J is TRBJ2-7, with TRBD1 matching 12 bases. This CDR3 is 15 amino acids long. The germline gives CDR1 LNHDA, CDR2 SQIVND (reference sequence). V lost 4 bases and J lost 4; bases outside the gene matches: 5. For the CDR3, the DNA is TGTGCCAGTAGTACACCGGGACAGGGGGCTTACGAGCAGTACTTC. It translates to CASSTPGQGAYEQYF.

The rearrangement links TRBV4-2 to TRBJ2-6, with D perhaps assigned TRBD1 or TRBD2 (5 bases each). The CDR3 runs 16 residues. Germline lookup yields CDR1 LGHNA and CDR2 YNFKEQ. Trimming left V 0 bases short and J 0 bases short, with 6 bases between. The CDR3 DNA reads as TGTGCCAGCAGCCAAGAGGGGGACTCTGGGGCCAACGTCCTGACTTTC. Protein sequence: CASSQEGDSGANVLTF.

This chain's CDR3 is CASSQGAGPGETQYF. CDR3 coding DNA: TGCGCCAGCAGCCAAGGGGCGGGGCCGGGAGAGACCCAGTACTTC. This sequence joins TRBV4-1 and TRBJ2-5; tentatively, D is TRBD2 (6 bases). The CDR3 loop spans 15 amino acids. The germline V gene has CDR1 MGHRA and CDR2 YSYEKL. Trimming shortened V by 1 base and J by 4 bases, and 13 bases separated the two germline ends.

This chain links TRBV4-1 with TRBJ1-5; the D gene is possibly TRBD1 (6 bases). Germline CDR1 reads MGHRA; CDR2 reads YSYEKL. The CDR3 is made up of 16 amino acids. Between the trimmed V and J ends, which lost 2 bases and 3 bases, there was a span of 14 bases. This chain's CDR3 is CASSQSLGQFNQPQHF. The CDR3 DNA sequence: TGCGCCAGCAGCCAAAGTCTAGGACAGTTCAATCAGCCCCAGCATTTT.

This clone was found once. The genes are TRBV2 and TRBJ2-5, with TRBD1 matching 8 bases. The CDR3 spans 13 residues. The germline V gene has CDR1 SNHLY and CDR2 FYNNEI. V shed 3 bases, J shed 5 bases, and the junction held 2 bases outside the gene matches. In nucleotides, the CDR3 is TGTGCCAGCAGTGACAGGGGGCGGGAGACCCAGTACTTC. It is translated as CASSDRGRETQYF.

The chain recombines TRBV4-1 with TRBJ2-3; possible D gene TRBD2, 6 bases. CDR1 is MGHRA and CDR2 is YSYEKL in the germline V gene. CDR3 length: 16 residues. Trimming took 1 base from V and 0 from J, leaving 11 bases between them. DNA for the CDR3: TGCGCCAGCAGCCAAGTAGCCGCGGGGAGCACAGATACGCAGTATTTT. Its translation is CASSQVAAGSTDTQYF.

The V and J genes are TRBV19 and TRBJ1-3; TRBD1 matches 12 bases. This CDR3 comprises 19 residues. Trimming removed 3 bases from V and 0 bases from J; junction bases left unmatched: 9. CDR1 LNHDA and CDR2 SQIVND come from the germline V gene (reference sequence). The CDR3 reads CASSMAGTGGVSSGNTIYF. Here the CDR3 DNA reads TGTGCCAGTAGTATGGCCGGGACAGGGGGCGTCAGCTCTGGAAACACCATATATTTT.

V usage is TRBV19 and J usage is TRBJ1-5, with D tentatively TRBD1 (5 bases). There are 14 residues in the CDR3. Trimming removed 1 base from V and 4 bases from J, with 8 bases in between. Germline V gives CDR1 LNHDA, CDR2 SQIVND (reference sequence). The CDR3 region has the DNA TGTGCCAGTAGTATAGTACGGGGGAATCAGCCCCAGCATTTT. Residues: CASSIVRGNQPQHF.

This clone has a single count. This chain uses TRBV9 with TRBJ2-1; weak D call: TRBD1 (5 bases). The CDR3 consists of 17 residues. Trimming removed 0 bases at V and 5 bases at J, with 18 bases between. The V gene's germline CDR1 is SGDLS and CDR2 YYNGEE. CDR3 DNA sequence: TGTGCCAGCAGCGTAGGAGCTCCCCCGACAGATGACAATGAGCAGTTCTTC. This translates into CASSVGAPPTDDNEQFF.

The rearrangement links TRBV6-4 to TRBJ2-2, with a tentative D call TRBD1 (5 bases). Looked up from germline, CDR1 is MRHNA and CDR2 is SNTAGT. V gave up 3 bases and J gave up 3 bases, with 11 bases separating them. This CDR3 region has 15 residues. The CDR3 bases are TGTGCCAGCAGTGAGATGGGGCGCCACACCGGGGAGCTGTTTTTT. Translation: CASSEMGRHTGELFF.

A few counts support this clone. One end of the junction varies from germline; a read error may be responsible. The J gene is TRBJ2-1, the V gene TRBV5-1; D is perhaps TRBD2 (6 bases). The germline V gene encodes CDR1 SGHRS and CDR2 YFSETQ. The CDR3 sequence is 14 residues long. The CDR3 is CASSRGGALFPPIF. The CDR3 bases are TGCGCCAGCAGCCGCGGCGGGGCGCTCTTCCCGCCTATCTTC.

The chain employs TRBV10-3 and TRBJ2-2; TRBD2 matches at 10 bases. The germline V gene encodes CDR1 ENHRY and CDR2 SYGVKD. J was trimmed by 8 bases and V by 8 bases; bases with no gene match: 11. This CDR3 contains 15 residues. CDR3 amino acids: CAIRAQLAGVGELFF. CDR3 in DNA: TGTGCCATCCGAGCCCAGCTAGCGGGGGTGGGGGAGCTGTTTTTT.

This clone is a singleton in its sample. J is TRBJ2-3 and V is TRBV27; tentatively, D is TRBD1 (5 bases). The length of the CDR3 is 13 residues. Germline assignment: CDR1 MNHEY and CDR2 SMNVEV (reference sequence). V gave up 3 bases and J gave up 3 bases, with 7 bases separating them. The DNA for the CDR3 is TGTGCCAGCAGTTTTAGGGGAACAGATACGCAGTATTTT. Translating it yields CASSFRGTDTQYF.

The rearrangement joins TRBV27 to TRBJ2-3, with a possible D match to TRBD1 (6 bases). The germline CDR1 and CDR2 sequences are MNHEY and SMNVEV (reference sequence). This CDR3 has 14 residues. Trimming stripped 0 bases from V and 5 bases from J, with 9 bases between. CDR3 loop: CASSLSGGVDTQYF. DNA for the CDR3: TGTGCCAGCAGTTTATCAGGGGGTGTAGATACGCAGTATTTT.

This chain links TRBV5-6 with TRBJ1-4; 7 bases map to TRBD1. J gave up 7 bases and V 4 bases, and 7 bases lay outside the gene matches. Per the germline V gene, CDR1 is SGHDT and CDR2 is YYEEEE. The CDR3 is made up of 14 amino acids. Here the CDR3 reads CASSQTGRGEKLFF. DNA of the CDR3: TGTGCCAGCAGCCAGACAGGGAGGGGTGAAAAACTGTTTTTT.

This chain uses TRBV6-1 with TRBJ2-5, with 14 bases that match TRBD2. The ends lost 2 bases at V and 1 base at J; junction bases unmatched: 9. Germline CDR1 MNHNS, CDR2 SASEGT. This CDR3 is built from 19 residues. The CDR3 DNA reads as TGTGCCAGCAGTGAAAACCCCGCGGGACTAGCGGGGGTCCAAGAGACCCAGTACTTC. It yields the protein CASSENPAGLAGVQETQYF.

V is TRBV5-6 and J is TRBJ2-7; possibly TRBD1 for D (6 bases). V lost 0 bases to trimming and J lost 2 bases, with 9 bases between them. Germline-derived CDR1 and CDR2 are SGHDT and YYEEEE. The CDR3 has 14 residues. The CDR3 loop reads CASSLAGVTYEQYF. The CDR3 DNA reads TGTGCCAGCAGCTTGGCAGGGGTTACCTACGAGCAGTACTTC.

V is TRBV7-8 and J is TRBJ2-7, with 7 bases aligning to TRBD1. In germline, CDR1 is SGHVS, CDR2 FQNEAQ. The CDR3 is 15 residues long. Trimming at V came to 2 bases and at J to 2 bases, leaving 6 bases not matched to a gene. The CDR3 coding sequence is TGTGCCAGCAGCTTACCGGGACAGCAGACCTACGAGCAGTACTTC. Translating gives CASSLPGQQTYEQYF.

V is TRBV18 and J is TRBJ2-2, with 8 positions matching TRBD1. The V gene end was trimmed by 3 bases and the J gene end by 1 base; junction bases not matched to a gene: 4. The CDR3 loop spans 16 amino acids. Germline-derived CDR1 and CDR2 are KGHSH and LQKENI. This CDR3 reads CASSPLGQGNTGELFF. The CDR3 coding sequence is TGTGCCAGCTCACCGCTCGGACAGGGGAACACCGGGGAGCTGTTTTTT. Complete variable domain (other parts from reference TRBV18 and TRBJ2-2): NAGVMQNPRHLVRRRGQEARLRCSPMKGHSHVYWYRQLPEEGLKFMVYLQKENIIDESGMPKERFSAEFPKEGPSILRIQQVVRGDSAAYFCASSPLGQGNTGELFFGEGSRLTVL.

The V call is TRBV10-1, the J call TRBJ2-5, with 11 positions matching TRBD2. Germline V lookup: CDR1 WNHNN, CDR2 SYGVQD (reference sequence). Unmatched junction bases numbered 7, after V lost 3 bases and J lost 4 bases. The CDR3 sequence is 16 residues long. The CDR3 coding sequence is TGCGCCAGCAGTGACTCGGGACTAGCGGAATTAGAGACCCAGTACTTC. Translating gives CASSDSGLAELETQYF.

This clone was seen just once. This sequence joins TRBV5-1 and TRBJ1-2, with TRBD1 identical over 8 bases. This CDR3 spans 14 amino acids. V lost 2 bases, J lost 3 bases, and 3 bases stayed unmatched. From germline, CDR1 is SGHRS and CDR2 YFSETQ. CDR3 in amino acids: CASSLIQGDYGYTF. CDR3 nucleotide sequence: TGCGCCAGCAGCTTAATACAGGGGGACTATGGCTACACCTTC. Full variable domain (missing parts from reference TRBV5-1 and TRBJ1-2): KAGVTQTPRYLIKTRGQQVTLSCSPISGHRSVSWYQQTPGQGLQFLFEYFSETQRNKGNFPGRFSGRQFSNSRSEMNVSTLELGDSALYLCASSLIQGDYGYTFGSGTRLTVV.

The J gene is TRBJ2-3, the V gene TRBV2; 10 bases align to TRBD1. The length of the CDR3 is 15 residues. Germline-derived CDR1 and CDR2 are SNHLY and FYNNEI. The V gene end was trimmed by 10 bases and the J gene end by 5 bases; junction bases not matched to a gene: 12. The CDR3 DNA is TGTGCCATAGAAACGAGACAGGGGGCTTTAGATACGCAGTATTTT. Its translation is CAIETRQGALDTQYF.

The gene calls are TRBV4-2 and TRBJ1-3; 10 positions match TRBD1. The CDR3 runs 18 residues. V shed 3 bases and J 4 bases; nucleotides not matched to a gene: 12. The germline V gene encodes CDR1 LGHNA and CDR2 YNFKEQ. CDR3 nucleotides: TGTGCCAGCAGCCACTTACCGACGACAGGGGGCGAAGGAAACACCATATATTTT. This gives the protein CASSHLPTTGGEGNTIYF.